Given below is one TCR beta chain in context. The sample comes from a study of shared clonotypes between healthy human individuals. Profiled with immunoSEQ multiplex PCR; TCRdb holds only in-frame clones, not every one. This table has around 2.5 million clones, roughly 93% appearing once. This CDR3 is 17 amino acids long. Between the trimmed V and J ends, which lost 6 bases and 0 bases, there was a span of 15 bases. The germline V gene encodes CDR1 MDHEN and CDR2 SYDVKM. V and J are TRBV28 and TRBJ1-6; D unclear. The source of this sequence is a man between 18 and 35 years old in good health. Some clones in this sample may be carry-over from other donors' samples. Sequencing was carried out using naive CD4+ T cells from PBMCs. As for subset: CD45RA+ positively selected. CDR3: CASSPPAGSSYNSPLHF. The CDR3 nucleotides read TGTGCCAGCAGCCCACCGGCGGGGAGCTCCTATAATTCACCCCTCCACTTT.